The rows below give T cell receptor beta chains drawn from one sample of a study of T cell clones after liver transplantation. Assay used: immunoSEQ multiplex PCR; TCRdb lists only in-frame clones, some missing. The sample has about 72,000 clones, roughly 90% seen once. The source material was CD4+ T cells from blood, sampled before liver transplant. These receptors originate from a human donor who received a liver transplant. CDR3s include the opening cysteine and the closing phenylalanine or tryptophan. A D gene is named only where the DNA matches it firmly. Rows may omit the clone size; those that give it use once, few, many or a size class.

CDR3nt: TGCGCCAGCAGCTTGGCCTCCGGGACTAGCGGGAGAGGGGAGACCCAGTACTTC; CDR3aa: CASSLASGTSGRGETQYF; j_gene: TRBJ2-5; v_gene: TRBV5-1; abundance: -; d_gene: TRBD2
CDR3nt: TGTGCCAGCAGTTTAGTGTGGGGGCGAGACAATGAGCAGTTCTTC; CDR3aa: CASSLVWGRDNEQFF; j_gene: TRBJ2-1; v_gene: TRBV28; abundance: -; d_gene: -
CDR3nt: TGTGCCAGCAAAAGACTAGCGGGAGCTATCGGGGAGCTGTTTTTT; CDR3aa: CASKRLAGAIGELFF; j_gene: TRBJ2-2; v_gene: TRBV2; abundance: -; d_gene: TRBD2
CDR3nt: TGTGCCAGCAGTGTAAACGGGGCAGGACAGTCAGAAAAACTGTTTTTT; CDR3aa: CASSVNGAGQSEKLFF; j_gene: TRBJ1-4; v_gene: TRBV2; abundance: -; d_gene: -
CDR3nt: TGTGCCAGCAGCCATTCCGGGACTAGCGGGACGTCCTACGAGCAGTACTTC; CDR3aa: CASSHSGTSGTSYEQYF; j_gene: TRBJ2-7; v_gene: TRBV5-4; abundance: once; d_gene: TRBD2
CDR3nt: TGTGCCAGCAGCCCCGGTGGACCGGGCACAGATACGCAGTATTTT; CDR3aa: CASSPGGPGTDTQYF; j_gene: TRBJ2-3; v_gene: TRBV7-3; abundance: -; d_gene: -
CDR3nt: TGTGCCAGCAGAGGCAGCGCAGATACGCAGTATTTT; CDR3aa: CASRGSADTQYF; j_gene: TRBJ2-3; v_gene: TRBV11-3; abundance: -; d_gene: -
CDR3nt: TGTGCCAGTAACCCGGGACGGACCGAGCAGTACTTC; CDR3aa: CASNPGRTEQYF; j_gene: TRBJ2-7; v_gene: TRBV2; abundance: -; d_gene: -
CDR3nt: TGTGCCAGCAGTGAGACAGGGGGCACAGATACGCAGTATTTT; CDR3aa: CASSETGGTDTQYF; j_gene: TRBJ2-3; v_gene: TRBV6-1; abundance: -; d_gene: TRBD1
CDR3nt: TGTGCCAGCAGTCCAAACAGGAACTATGGCTACACCTTC; CDR3aa: CASSPNRNYGYTF; j_gene: TRBJ1-2; v_gene: TRBV6-5; abundance: -; d_gene: -
CDR3nt: TGTGCCAGCAGCCCGCCGGGATTTGGGAGGGAGACCCAGTACTTC; CDR3aa: CASSPPGFGRETQYF; j_gene: TRBJ2-5; v_gene: TRBV25-1; abundance: -; d_gene: -
CDR3nt: TGTGCCAGCAGTCCCGGACAGGGGGGGACCGGGGAGCTGTTTTTT; CDR3aa: CASSPGQGGTGELFF; j_gene: TRBJ2-2; v_gene: TRBV2; abundance: -; d_gene: TRBD1
CDR3nt: TGTGCCAGCAGTGAGGGTTGGACTGAAGCTTTCTTT; CDR3aa: CASSEGWTEAFF; j_gene: TRBJ1-1; v_gene: TRBV6-1; abundance: -; d_gene: -
CDR3nt: TGTGCCAGTAGTATCCAACTAGCGGCTCAAGAGACCCAGTACTTC; CDR3aa: CASSIQLAAQETQYF; j_gene: TRBJ2-5; v_gene: TRBV19; abundance: few; d_gene: TRBD2
CDR3nt: TGTGCCAGCAGTTACACCCCGAGCTATGGCTACACCTTC; CDR3aa: CASSYTPSYGYTF; j_gene: TRBJ1-2; v_gene: TRBV6-5; abundance: -; d_gene: -
CDR3nt: TGTGCCAGCTCGGAACCCCGAAGTTCCGGGGCCAACGTCCTGACTTTC; CDR3aa: CASSEPRSSGANVLTF; j_gene: TRBJ2-6; v_gene: TRBV18; abundance: -; d_gene: -
CDR3nt: TGTGCCAGCAGCTTAGAGTTAGGGCCCAATGAGCAGTTCTTC; CDR3aa: CASSLELGPNEQFF; j_gene: TRBJ2-1; v_gene: TRBV7-2; abundance: -; d_gene: -